The present T cell receptor (beta chain) was sequenced within a study of sequential checkpoint blockade in melanoma. Study as a whole: After both sequences, patients received maintenance nivolumab.

The table came from immunoSEQ multiplex PCR; TCRdb's copy has only in-frame clones and leaves some out. The repertoire includes roughly 11,000 clones, 65% to 70% of them detected once, and about 28% sits in the top ten. Germline lookup yields CDR1 LNHNV and CDR2 YYDKDF (reference sequence). The CDR3 consists of 15 residues. V was pared by 0 bases and J by 3 bases, with 12 bases between. The treatment was: randomized to nivolumab then ipilimumab (arm A) or the reverse (arm B). No patient had prior DNA-damaging chemotherapy. Sorted cells were live CD3+CD8+, lacking CD19 and CD56, from PBMCs. This clone was detected only a few times.

This receptor was taken from a human donor with melanoma. The source was CD8+ T cells sorted from blood (inferred from file names), collected from a patient given nivolumab and ipilimumab in sequence. The chain combines TRBV15 with TRBJ2-7, with D possibly being TRBD1 (6 bases). The CDR3 DNA follows: TGTGCCACCAGCAGAGACAGGGGCTCAAGCTACGAGCAGTACTTC. Protein sequence: CATSRDRGSSYEQYF.